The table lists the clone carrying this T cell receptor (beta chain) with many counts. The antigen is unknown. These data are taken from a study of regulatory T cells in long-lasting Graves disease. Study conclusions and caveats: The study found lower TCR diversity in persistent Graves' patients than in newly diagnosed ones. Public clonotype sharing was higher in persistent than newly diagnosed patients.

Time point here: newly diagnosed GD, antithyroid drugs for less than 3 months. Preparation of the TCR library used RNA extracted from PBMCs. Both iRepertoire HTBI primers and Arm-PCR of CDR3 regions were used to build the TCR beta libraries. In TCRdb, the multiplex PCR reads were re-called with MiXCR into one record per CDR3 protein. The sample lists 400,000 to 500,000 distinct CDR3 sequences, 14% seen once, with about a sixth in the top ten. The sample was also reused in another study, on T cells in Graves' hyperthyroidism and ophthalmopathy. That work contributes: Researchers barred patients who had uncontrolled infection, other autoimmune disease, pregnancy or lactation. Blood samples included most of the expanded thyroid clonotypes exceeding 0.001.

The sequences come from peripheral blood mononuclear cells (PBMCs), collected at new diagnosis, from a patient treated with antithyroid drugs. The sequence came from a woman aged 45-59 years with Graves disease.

DNA for the CDR3: TGTGCCAGCAGCCGGACTAGCGGGAGTGTATCCTACAATGAGCAGTTCTTC. Translating gives CASSRTSGSVSYNEQFF. The rearrangement links TRBV14 to TRBJ2-1, with 13 nucleotides matching TRBD2. The CDR3 spans 17 residues. CDR1 and CDR2 (germline): SGHDN, FVKESK. V lost 4 bases and J lost 1; bases outside the gene matches: 4.